This TCR beta chain originates from a study of control samples from healthy donors and cancer patients. The assay was immunoSEQ multiplex PCR, and TCRdb's table has in-frame clones only and misses some. The data show around 150,000 clones, approximately 91% seen once. Sequenced: blood. The receptor was derived from a man in his thirties or forties in good health.

The chain's CDR3 is CASSYGGGVSYEQYF. The CDR3 nucleotides read TGTGCCAGCAGTTACGGCGGGGGGGTCTCCTACGAGCAGTACTTC. J is TRBJ2-7 and V is TRBV6-5; 9 bases fit TRBD2. This CDR3 spans 15 amino acids. Looked up from germline, CDR1 is MNHEY and CDR2 is SVGAGI. The trim removed 2 bases at V and 0 bases at J, leaving 2 bases unmatched.